Reported below is one T cell receptor beta chain. These data come from a study of CD8 T cells in Susac syndrome. Germline CDR1 reads SGHRS; CDR2 reads YFSETQ. The CDR3 loop spans 12 amino acids. The germline V and J ends were trimmed by 4 bases and 6 bases, with 11 bases remaining between them. The authors reverse transcribed roughly 0.5 to 1 ug RNA with random hexamers. TCRdb called the immunoSEQ multiplex PCR reads again in MiXCR, with one record for every CDR3 protein. Found here are a few hundred thousand distinct CDR3 sequences, approximately 95% of them singletons; the top ten hold approximately 0.08%.

This clonotype was sampled from a human donor with multiple sclerosis. The rearrangement links TRBV5-1 to TRBJ2-7; the D gene is possibly TRBD2 (5 bases). Sequenced: CD4+ T cells from PBMCs. In nucleotides, the CDR3 is TGCGCCAGCAGCCCCGTCGGGGTCGAGCAGTACTTC. Protein product: CASSPVGVEQYF.